The present entry profiles one T cell receptor (beta chain) with its context. Its specificity is not known. The authors isolated the PBMC from buffy coats of healthy donors. The authors obtained RNA from duplicate vials, each holding about 150,000 sorted CD8+ T cells, for every subset. This sample was included in a study of human CD8 memory T cell subsets. Study-level results: Stem-like memory T cells and precursor exhausted T cells both came out with similarly high diversity, but effector memory cells did not.

UMI-labeled 5' RACE produced the TCR beta libraries. TCRdb re-called the 5' RACE reads and shows each CDR3 protein once, DNA omitted. This repertoire includes 9,000 to 10,000 distinct CDR3 sequences. Input material: CD8+ T cells from PBMCs. This TCR derives from a human donor in good health.

This chain's CDR3 is CASNEGLNTDTQYF. The chain couples TRBV6-2 or TRBV6-3 to TRBJ2-3; the D gene TCRdb calls, TRBD1, cannot be checked with no DNA. Germline V CDR1 and CDR2: MNHEY, SVGEGT. The CDR3 has 14 amino acids.